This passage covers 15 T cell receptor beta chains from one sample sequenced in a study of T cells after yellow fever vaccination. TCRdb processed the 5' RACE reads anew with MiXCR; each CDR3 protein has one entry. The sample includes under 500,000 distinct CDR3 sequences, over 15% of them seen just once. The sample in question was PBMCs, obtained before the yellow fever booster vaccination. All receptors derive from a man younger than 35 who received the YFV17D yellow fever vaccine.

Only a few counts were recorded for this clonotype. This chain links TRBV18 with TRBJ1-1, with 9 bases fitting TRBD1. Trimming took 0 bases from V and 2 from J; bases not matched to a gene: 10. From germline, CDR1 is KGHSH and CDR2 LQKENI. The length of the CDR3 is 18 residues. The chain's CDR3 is CASSPPYGTGRGNTEAFF. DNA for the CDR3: TGTGCCAGCTCACCACCGTACGGGACAGGGCGCGGTAACACTGAAGCTTTCTTT.

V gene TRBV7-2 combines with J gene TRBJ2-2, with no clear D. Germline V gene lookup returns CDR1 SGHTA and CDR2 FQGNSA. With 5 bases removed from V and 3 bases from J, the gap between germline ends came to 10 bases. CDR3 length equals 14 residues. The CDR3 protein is CASSVNSYTGELFF. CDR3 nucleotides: TGTGCCAGCAGCGTAAATTCGTACACCGGGGAGCTGTTTTTT. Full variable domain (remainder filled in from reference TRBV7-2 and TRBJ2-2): GAGVSQSPSNKVTEKGKDVELRCDPISGHTALYWYRQSLGQGLEFLIYFQGNSAPDKSGLPSDRFSAERTGGSVSTLTIQRTQQEDSAVYLCASSVNSYTGELFFGEGSRLTVL.

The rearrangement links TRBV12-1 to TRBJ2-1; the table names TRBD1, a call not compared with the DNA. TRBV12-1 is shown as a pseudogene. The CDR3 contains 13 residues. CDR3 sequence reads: CASSYRGGGEQFF. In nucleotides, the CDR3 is TGTGCCAGCAGCTATAGGGGGGGTGGTGAGCAGTTCTTC.

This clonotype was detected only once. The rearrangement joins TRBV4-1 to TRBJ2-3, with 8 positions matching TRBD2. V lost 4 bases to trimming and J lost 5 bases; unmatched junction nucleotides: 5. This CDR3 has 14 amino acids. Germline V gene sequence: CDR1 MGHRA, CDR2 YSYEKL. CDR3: CASSRSGGVDTQYF. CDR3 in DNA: TGCGCCAGCAGCCGAAGCGGGGGTGTAGATACGCAGTATTTT.

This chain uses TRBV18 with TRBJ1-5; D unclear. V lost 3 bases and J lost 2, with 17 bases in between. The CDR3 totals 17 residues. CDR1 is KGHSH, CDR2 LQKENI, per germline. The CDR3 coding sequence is TGTGCCAGCTCACCCCCCGGCGGGTCTAAAGGCAATCAGCCCCAGCATTTT. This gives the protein CASSPPGGSKGNQPQHF.

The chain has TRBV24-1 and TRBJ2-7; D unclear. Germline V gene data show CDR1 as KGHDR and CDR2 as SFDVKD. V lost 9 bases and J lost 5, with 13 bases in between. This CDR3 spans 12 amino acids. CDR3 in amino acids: CATGRATDEQYV. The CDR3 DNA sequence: TGTGCCACCGGTCGGGCCACCGACGAGCAGTACGTC.

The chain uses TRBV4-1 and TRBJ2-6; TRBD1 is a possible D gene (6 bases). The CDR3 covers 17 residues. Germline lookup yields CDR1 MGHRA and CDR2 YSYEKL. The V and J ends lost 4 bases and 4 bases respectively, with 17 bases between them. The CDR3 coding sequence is TGCGCCAGCAGCCGGACAGCCGCCAGGAGAGGGGCCAACGTCCTGACTTTC. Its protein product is CASSRTAARRGANVLTF.

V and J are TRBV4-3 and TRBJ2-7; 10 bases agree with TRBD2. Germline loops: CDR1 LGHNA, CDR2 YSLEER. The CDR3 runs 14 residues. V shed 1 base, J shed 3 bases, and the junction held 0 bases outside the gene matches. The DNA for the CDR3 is TGCGCCAGCAGCCAAGGACTAGCGGGCTACGAGCAGTACGTC. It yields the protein CASSQGLAGYEQYV.

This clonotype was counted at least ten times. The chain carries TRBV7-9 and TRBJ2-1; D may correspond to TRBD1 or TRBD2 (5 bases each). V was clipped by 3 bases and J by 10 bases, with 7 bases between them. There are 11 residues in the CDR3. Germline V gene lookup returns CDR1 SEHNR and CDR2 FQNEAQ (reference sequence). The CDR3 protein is CASSLRGEQFF. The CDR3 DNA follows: TGTGCCAGCAGCTTGAGGGGCGAGCAGTTCTTC.

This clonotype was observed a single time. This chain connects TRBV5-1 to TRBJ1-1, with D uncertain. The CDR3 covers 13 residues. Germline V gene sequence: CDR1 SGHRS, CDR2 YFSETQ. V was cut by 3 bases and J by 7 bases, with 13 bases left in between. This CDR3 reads CASSSAVGFEAFF. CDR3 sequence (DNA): TGCGCCAGCAGCTCAGCAGTGGGGTTTGAAGCTTTCTTT.

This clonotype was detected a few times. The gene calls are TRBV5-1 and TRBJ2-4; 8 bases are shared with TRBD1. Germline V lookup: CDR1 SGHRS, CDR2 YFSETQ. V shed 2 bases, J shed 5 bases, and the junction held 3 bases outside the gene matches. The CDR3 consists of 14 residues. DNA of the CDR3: TGCGCCAGCAGCTTCGCGACAGGGGAAAACATTCAGTACTTC. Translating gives CASSFATGENIQYF.

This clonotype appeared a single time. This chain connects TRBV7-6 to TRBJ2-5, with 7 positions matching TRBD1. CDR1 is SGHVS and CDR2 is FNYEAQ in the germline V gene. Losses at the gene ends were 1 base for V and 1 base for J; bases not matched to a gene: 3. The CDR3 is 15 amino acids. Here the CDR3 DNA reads TGTGCCAGCAGCTTAGGGTGGACAGGCCAAGAGACCCAGTACTTC. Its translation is CASSLGWTGQETQYF.

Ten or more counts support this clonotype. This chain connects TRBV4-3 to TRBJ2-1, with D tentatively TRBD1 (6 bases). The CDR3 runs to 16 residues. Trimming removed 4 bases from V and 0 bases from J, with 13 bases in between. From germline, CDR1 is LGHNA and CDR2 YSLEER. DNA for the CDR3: TGCGCCAGCAGCCTGTCCACAGGGAGCTCCTACAATGAGCAGTTCTTC. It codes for CASSLSTGSSYNEQFF.

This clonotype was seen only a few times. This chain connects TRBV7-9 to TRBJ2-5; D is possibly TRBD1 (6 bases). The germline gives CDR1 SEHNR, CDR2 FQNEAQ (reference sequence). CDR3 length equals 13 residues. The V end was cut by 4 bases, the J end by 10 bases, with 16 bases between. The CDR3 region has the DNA TGTGCCAGCAGCTACTGGACAGAGAGGGACCAGTACTTC. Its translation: CASSYWTERDQYF.

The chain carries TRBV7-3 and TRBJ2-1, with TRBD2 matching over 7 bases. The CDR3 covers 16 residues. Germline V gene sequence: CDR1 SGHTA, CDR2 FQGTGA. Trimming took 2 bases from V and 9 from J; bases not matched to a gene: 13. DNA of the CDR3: TGTGCCAGCAGCTTATATGGGGGGGTAGCCCCATTTGAGCAGTTCTTC. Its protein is CASSLYGGVAPFEQFF.